Following are 7 T cell receptor beta chains from one sample sequenced in a study of shared clonotypes between healthy human individuals. The data were produced by immunoSEQ multiplex PCR, yet TCRdb's version contains in-frame clones alone and is incomplete. The sample lists more than 2 million clones, 90% to 95% occurring once. The sample was naive CD4+ T cells sorted from blood. As for subset: CD45RA+ positively selected. These receptors originate from a young man in good health.

CDR3 sequence: CASRPGQGDTEKLFF. The CDR3 nucleotides are TGCGCCAGCAGACCGGGACAGGGGGATACTGAAAAACTGTTTTTT. The chain uses TRBV10-2 and TRBJ1-4; TRBD1 aligns across 11 bases. From germline, CDR1 is WSHSY and CDR2 SAAADI. The CDR3 extends over 15 amino acids. V dropped 6 bases and J dropped 7; count of bases not matched to a gene: 7.

This clone was found many times. The CDR3: CASSTTGNEQYF. DNA for the CDR3: TGTGCCAGTAGTACGACAGGGAACGAGCAGTACTTC. This chain uses TRBV19 with TRBJ2-7, with 7 bases that match TRBD1. The V gene end was trimmed by 4 bases and the J gene end by 5 bases; junction bases not matched to a gene: 2. This CDR3 is built from 12 residues. Germline CDR1 and CDR2: LNHDA and SQIVND (reference sequence).

The genes are TRBV18 and TRBJ1-4; D possibly corresponds to TRBD1 (6 bases). CDR1 and CDR2 from the germline V gene are KGHSH and LQKENI. The CDR3 consists of 15 residues. The V and J ends lost 1 base and 6 bases respectively, with 12 bases between them. DNA of the CDR3: TGTGCCAGCTCACCACAACAGGGTGAGGATGAAAAACTGTTTTTT. The encoded protein is CASSPQQGEDEKLFF. The whole variable domain, remainder taken from reference TRBV18 and TRBJ1-4, is NAGVMQNPRHLVRRRGQEARLRCSPMKGHSHVYWYRQLPEEGLKFMVYLQKENIIDESGMPKERFSAEFPKEGPSILRIQQVVRGDSAAYFCASSPQQGEDEKLFFGSGTQLSVL.

This clone appeared once. The junction departs from the called germline gene at one end, perhaps through a read error. The chain uses TRBV5-1 and TRBJ1-4, with 11 bases matching TRBD1. Germline-derived CDR1 and CDR2 are SGHRS and YFSETQ. The CDR3 is made up of 16 amino acids. The chain's CDR3 is CASSRLGTGGNEKLFF. Here the CDR3 DNA reads TGCGCCAGCAGTCGACTGGGGACAGGGGGAAATGAAAAGCTGTTTTTT.

The rearrangement joins TRBV7-1 to TRBJ1-1; D gene uncertain. TRBV7-1 is labeled an ORF, and its function is uncertain. The CDR3 runs to 19 residues. The V gene lost 5 bases and the J gene lost 4 bases, with 29 bases spanning the gap. CDR3 region: CASSKGSSDRRSEGTEAFF. CDR3 in DNA: TGTGCCAGCAGCAAAGGTAGTTCGGACCGACGGTCTGAGGGCACTGAAGCTTTCTTT.

V gene TRBV7-9 combines with J gene TRBJ2-3, with a tentative D call TRBD2 (5 bases). The CDR3 extends over 11 amino acids. Trimming took off 8 bases at V and 5 bases at J, with 8 bases between the two ends. Per germline, CDR1 SEHNR and CDR2 FQNEAQ (reference sequence). CDR3: CASGLGDTQYF. CDR3 sequence (DNA): TGTGCCAGCGGACTGGGAGATACGCAGTATTTT.

The chain recombines TRBV4-1 with TRBJ1-2; possible D gene TRBD1, 6 bases. Per the germline V gene, CDR1 is MGHRA and CDR2 is YSYEKL. The CDR3 is 15 amino acids. The ends were cut back, 4 bases at V and 6 bases at J, with 18 bases in the middle. Here the CDR3 DNA reads TGCGCCAGCAGCCGGAACTTACAGGGTATGGATGGCTACACCTTC. The encoded protein is CASSRNLQGMDGYTF.